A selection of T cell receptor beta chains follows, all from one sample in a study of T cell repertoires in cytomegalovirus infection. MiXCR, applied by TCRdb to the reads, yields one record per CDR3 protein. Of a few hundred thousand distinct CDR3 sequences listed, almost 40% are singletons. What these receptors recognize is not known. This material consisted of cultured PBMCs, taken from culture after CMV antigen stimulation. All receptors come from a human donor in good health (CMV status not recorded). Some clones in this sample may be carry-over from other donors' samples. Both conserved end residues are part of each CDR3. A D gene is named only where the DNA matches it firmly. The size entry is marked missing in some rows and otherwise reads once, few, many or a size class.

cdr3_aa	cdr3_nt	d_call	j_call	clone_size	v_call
CASRLSGRLDEQYF	TGCGCCAGCCGCTTAAGCGGGAGGTTGGACGAGCAGTACTTC	TRBD2	TRBJ2-7	NA	TRBV5-1
CASSGPGGEQFF	TGTGCCAGCAGTGGCCCGGGAGGGGAGCAGTTCTTC	TRBD2	TRBJ2-1	NA	TRBV27
CASSQWRNTEAFF	TGTGCCAGCAGCCAGTGGCGCAACACTGAAGCTTTCTTT	NA	TRBJ1-1	once	TRBV14
CASSFLGINSPLHF	TGTGCCAGCAGCTTTTTGGGGATTAATTCACCCCTCCACTTT	NA	TRBJ1-6	few	TRBV7-8
CASSPGLAESSYNEQFF	TGCGCCAGCAGCCCAGGACTAGCGGAGAGCTCCTACAATGAGCAGTTCTTC	TRBD2	TRBJ2-1	NA	TRBV4-3
CASSNRPGPYEQYF	TGTGCCAGTAGTAATCGGCCGGGTCCCTACGAGCAGTACTTC	NA	TRBJ2-7	NA	TRBV19
CASGAGGQAGDTQYF	TGTGCCAGCGGAGCGGGAGGCCAGGCGGGAGATACGCAGTATTTT	TRBD2	TRBJ2-3	few	TRBV5-4
CASSLGSPLHMNSPLHF	TGTGCCAGCAGCTTAGGGTCCCCCCTCCACATGAATTCACCCCTCCACTTT	NA	TRBJ1-6	NA	TRBV7-2
CASSLVRGVDEQFF	TGTGCCAGCAGCTTAGTCCGGGGGGTCGATGAGCAGTTCTTC	TRBD2	TRBJ2-1	NA	TRBV7-8
CASSRGGREKLFF	TGTGCCAGCAGCCGAGGGGGAAGGGAAAAACTGTTTTTT	NA	TRBJ1-4	NA	TRBV7-2
CSAAQGFEQYF	TGCAGTGCGGCACAGGGTTTCGAGCAGTACTTC	NA	TRBJ2-7	few	TRBV20-1
CASRAGGEYTEAFF	TGTGCCAGCAGGGCAGGGGGGGAGTACACTGAAGCTTTCTTT	TRBD1	TRBJ1-1	NA	TRBV6-6
CASSRMGGNNSPLHF	TGTGCCAGCAGTCGTATGGGGGGAAATAATTCACCCCTCCACTTT	NA	TRBJ1-6	few	TRBV12-3/TRBV12-4
CASSLDHSTDTQYF	TGTGCCAGCAGCTTGGATCACAGCACAGATACGCAGTATTTT	NA	TRBJ2-3	many	TRBV11-2
CASADTRSMQYF	TGTGCCAGCGCGGACACCAGAAGCATGCAGTATTTT	NA	TRBJ2-3	NA	TRBV12-3/TRBV12-4
CATSRAFGGLDTQYF	TGTGCCACCAGCAGAGCCTTCGGGGGATTGGATACGCAGTATTTT	NA	TRBJ2-3	NA	TRBV15
CASSLVLDTDTQYF	TGTGCCAGCAGCCTAGTGTTGGACACAGATACGCAGTATTTT	NA	TRBJ2-3	NA	TRBV7-2
CSAGPAGGNYGYTF	TGCAGTGCTGGACCGGCCGGGGGTAACTATGGCTACACCTTC	NA	TRBJ1-2	few	TRBV20-1
CASSLDPGYNEQFF	TGTGCCAGCAGCTTAGATCCAGGGTACAATGAGCAGTTCTTC	NA	TRBJ2-1	many	TRBV7-2
CASSQDGASLGDFF	TGTGCCAGCAGCCAAGATGGAGCCTCTTTGGGGGATTTCTTC	NA	TRBJ1-2	NA	TRBV3-1
CASREGQGLRTDTQYF	TGTGCCAGCAGAGAGGGACAGGGGCTTCGAACAGATACGCAGTATTTT	TRBD1	TRBJ2-3	NA	TRBV12-3/TRBV12-4
CSANADRGRRETQYF	TGCAGTGCGAATGCCGACAGGGGGCGCCGAGAGACCCAGTACTTC	TRBD1	TRBJ2-5	NA	TRBV20-1
CASSFRPGSNTGELFF	TGTGCCAGCAGTTTTCGGCCAGGGTCGAACACCGGGGAGCTGTTTTTT	NA	TRBJ2-2	few	TRBV12-3/TRBV12-4
CASSELGQGIYNEQFF	TGCGCCAGCAGTGAGTTGGGACAGGGGATATACAATGAGCAGTTCTTC	TRBD1	TRBJ2-1	NA	TRBV10-2
CASSERGEGSYNEQFF	TGTGCCAGCAGTGAAAGGGGAGAGGGCTCATACAATGAGCAGTTCTTC	NA	TRBJ2-1	NA	TRBV6-4
CATSRDPGGYNSPLHF	TGTGCCACCAGCAGAGATCCGGGGGGATATAATTCACCCCTCCACTTT	NA	TRBJ1-6	NA	TRBV15
CASSLDLVEGAQDEQYF	TGTGCCAGCAGCTTAGATTTGGTTGAGGGGGCGCAGGACGAGCAGTACTTC	TRBD1	TRBJ2-7	NA	TRBV7-9
CASRKGGGTGGLAKNIQYF	TGTGCCAGTAGAAAAGGAGGAGGGACAGGGGGTTTAGCCAAAAACATTCAGTACTTC	TRBD1	TRBJ2-4	NA	TRBV19
CASSLGPFYNEQFF	TGTGCCAGCAGCTTGGGGCCATTCTACAATGAGCAGTTCTTC	NA	TRBJ2-1	NA	TRBV5-6
CASSDGGGINTEAFF	TGTGCCAGCAGTGACGGGGGGGGGATTAACACTGAAGCTTTCTTT	NA	TRBJ1-1	NA	TRBV28
CASTPGLRVLRGTDTQYF	TGTGCCAGCACTCCGGGACTACGGGTCTTAAGGGGCACAGATACGCAGTATTTT	TRBD2	TRBJ2-3	many	TRBV7-8
CASSLVGADYNEQFF	TGTGCCAGCAGCTTAGTTGGGGCAGACTACAATGAGCAGTTCTTC	NA	TRBJ2-1	NA	TRBV7-9
CASNRDKTDTQYF	TGTGCCAGCAACCGGGACAAAACAGATACGCAGTATTTT	NA	TRBJ2-3	NA	TRBV6-2/TRBV6-3